This TCR beta chain comes out of a study of T cells in Graves' hyperthyroidism and ophthalmopathy. Study results and caveats: Ophthalmopathy onset followed model prediction by a median around 6.6 months.

This clonotype was counted only a few times. The antigen remains undetermined. Template material for amplifying TCR beta CDR3 regions consisted of RNA transcripts. First-round RT-PCR of the TCR CDR3 relied on the HTBI primer set. Each CDR3 protein is one row after TCRdb ran MiXCR on the multiplex PCR reads. The sample has under 600,000 distinct CDR3 sequences, 15% to 20% seen once; the top ten hold more than 3%. Orbital computed tomography, thyroid ultrasound, serum thyroxine and TRAb, and clinical symptoms together informed the diagnoses. Each 10 ml fresh peripheral blood draw supplied the PBMCs. Trimming stripped 6 bases from V and 4 bases from J, with 12 bases between. CDR1 and CDR2 (germline): SGHAT, FQNNGV. The CDR3 is 13 amino acids.

Material: blood. This receptor was obtained from a woman in her thirties or forties with Graves' ophthalmopathy. The chain recombines TRBV11-2 with TRBJ1-2, with TRBD1 as a possible D gene (5 bases). The CDR3 sequence is CASRGDGTYGYTF. The CDR3 nucleotides read TGTGCCAGCAGAGGAGACGGGACCTATGGCTACACCTTC.